A selection of T cell receptor beta chains follows, all from one sample in a study of Ad26.COV2.S vaccination and SARS-CoV-2 variants. Some clones are missing from TCRdb's copy, which holds only in-frame ones; the method was immunoSEQ multiplex PCR. In the table there are about 400,000 clones, about 88% of which are singletons. This specimen was peripheral blood, taken in a trial of Ad26.COV2.S vaccine versus placebo. The receptors come from a person aged 18 to 59 who received the Ad26.COV2.S COVID-19 vaccine or a placebo. The CDR3 runs from the conserved cysteine through the conserved F or W. A D gene is named only where the DNA matches it firmly. Expanded clones get a size class; other rows say once, few or many, or leave the size out.

15,-,TRBV9,TRBJ2-7,-,CASSVGTAASYEQYF,TGTGCCAGCAGCGTAGGGACAGCTGCCTCCTACGAGCAGTACTTC
13,-,TRBV11-2,TRBJ2-7,TRBD2,CASSSQGLVQQYF,TGTGCCAGCAGCTCCCAGGGACTAGTACAACAGTACTTC
15,-,TRBV7-9,TRBJ2-1,-,CASSPRDLAVNEQFF,TGTGCCAGCAGCCCACGGGACTTAGCGGTGAATGAGCAGTTCTTC
14,once,TRBV5-4,TRBJ1-1,-,CASSLDRLNTEAFF,TGTGCCAGCAGCTTAGACAGGCTAAACACTGAAGCTTTCTTT
15,-,TRBV6-2/TRBV6-3,TRBJ2-1,TRBD2,CASSYRTSDFNEQFF,TGTGCCAGCAGTTACCGAACTAGCGACTTCAATGAGCAGTTCTTC
13,-,TRBV5-1,TRBJ2-3,-,CASSPYNTDTQYF,TGCGCCAGCAGCCCCTATAACACAGATACGCAGTATTTT
13,-,TRBV29-1,TRBJ1-2,-,CSVGPQLGYGYTF,TGCAGCGTGGGACCGCAGCTTGGTTATGGCTACACCTTC
15,-,TRBV28,TRBJ2-7,TRBD2,CASSPGLAGWYEQYF,TGTGCCAGCAGCCCGGGACTAGCGGGTTGGTACGAGCAGTACTTC
12,-,TRBV15,TRBJ1-1,-,CATQTGNTEAFF,TGTGCCACCCAAACAGGGAATACTGAAGCTTTCTTT
16,-,TRBV11-3,TRBJ2-1,TRBD1,CASSLAGQGAYNEQFF,TGTGCCAGCAGCTTAGCCGGACAGGGGGCTTACAATGAGCAGTTCTTC
15,once,TRBV19,TRBJ1-2,-,CASSIGTAVNYGYTF,TGTGCCAGTAGTATAGGTACAGCTGTTAACTATGGCTACACCTTC
14,-,TRBV6-5,TRBJ2-1,-,CASSYANSYNEQFF,TGTGCCAGCAGTTACGCTAACTCCTACAATGAGCAGTTCTTC
14,-,TRBV9,TRBJ1-2,-,CASSARDTGYGYTF,TGTGCCAGCAGCGCGAGAGATACAGGGTATGGCTACACCTTC
16,-,TRBV5-1,TRBJ2-5,TRBD1,CASSLGGQGAGETQYF,TGCGCCAGCAGCTTGGGAGGACAGGGGGCAGGGGAGACCCAGTACTTC
16,-,TRBV24-1,TRBJ2-1,-,CATSDPSVRSYNEQFF,TGTGCCACCAGTGACCCTTCGGTCCGCTCCTACAATGAGCAGTTCTTC
16,-,TRBV5-6,TRBJ2-2,-,CASSAGVGHYTGELFF,TGTGCCAGCAGCGCGGGGGTGGGACACTACACCGGGGAGCTGTTTTTT
15,-,TRBV6-5,TRBJ2-3,-,CASRQRAGGTDTQYF,TGTGCCAGCAGACAACGTGCAGGGGGCACAGATACGCAGTATTTT
17,-,TRBV3-1/TRBV3-2,TRBJ1-2,-,CASSQGWGSSLGGGYTF,TGTGCCAGCAGCCAAGGATGGGGCAGCTCCCTCGGGGGTGGCTACACCTTC
15,-,TRBV30,TRBJ2-1,TRBD2,CAWSATSGSYNEQFF,TGTGCCTGGAGTGCGACTAGCGGGAGTTACAATGAGCAGTTCTTC
15,-,TRBV7-3,TRBJ2-2,TRBD2,CASSSSGRATGELFF,TGTGCCAGCAGCTCTAGCGGGAGAGCAACCGGGGAGCTGTTTTTT
13,-,TRBV24-1,TRBJ1-1,-,CATSDRASTEAFF,TGTGCCACCAGTGATAGAGCCAGTACTGAAGCTTTCTTT
13,-,TRBV10-3,TRBJ2-3,-,CAISEGVTDTQYF,TGTGCCATCAGTGAGGGGGTCACAGATACGCAGTATTTT
11,-,TRBV20-1,TRBJ1-2,-,CSARNVYGYTF,TGCAGTGCTAGAAACGTGTATGGCTACACCTTC
15,-,TRBV9,TRBJ1-2,TRBD1,CASSVGGQGGYGYTF,TGTGCCAGCAGCGTAGGGGGACAGGGCGGCTATGGCTACACCTTC
12,-,TRBV6-5,TRBJ1-2,-,CASCQVNYGYTF,TGTGCCAGTTGTCAGGTTAACTATGGCTACACCTTC
11,few,TRBV3-1/TRBV3-2,TRBJ2-7,-,CASSQGYEQYF,TGTGCCAGCAGCCAAGGCTACGAGCAGTACTTC
14,-,TRBV11-2,TRBJ2-1,-,CASSARTANNEQFF,TGTGCCAGCAGCGCACGGACTGCGAACAATGAGCAGTTCTTC
15,once,TRBV28,TRBJ2-7,-,CASSLYWGGSYEQYF,TGTGCCAGCAGTTTGTACTGGGGTGGATCCTACGAGCAGTACTTC
14,-,TRBV5-1,TRBJ1-1,-,CASTTGYMNTEAFF,TGCGCCAGCACAACAGGGTACATGAACACTGAAGCTTTCTTT
17,-,TRBV7-9,TRBJ2-1,-,CASSPPAVFVSYNEQFF,TGTGCCAGCAGTCCCCCGGCAGTCTTCGTTTCCTACAATGAGCAGTTCTTC
15,-,TRBV19,TRBJ1-1,-,CASSINSGDRTEAFF,TGTGCCAGTAGTATTAATTCCGGGGATCGGACTGAAGCTTTCTTT
15,-,TRBV7-2,TRBJ2-3,-,CASSQLGRDTDTQYF,TGTGCCAGCAGCCAACTAGGGCGGGACACAGATACGCAGTATTTT
16,-,TRBV5-1,TRBJ2-1,TRBD2,CASSLVASGSQGEQFF,TGCGCCAGCAGCTTGGTTGCTAGCGGGAGTCAAGGTGAGCAGTTCTTC
15,-,TRBV5-4,TRBJ1-1,TRBD1,CASSPPGTANTEAFF,TGTGCCAGCAGCCCACCCGGGACAGCGAACACTGAAGCTTTCTTT
11,-,TRBV5-1,TRBJ2-3,-,CASSNTDTQYF,TGCGCCAGCAGCAACACAGATACGCAGTATTTT
13,-,TRBV30,TRBJ2-2,-,CAWSVENTGELFF,TGTGCCTGGAGTGTCGAGAACACCGGGGAGCTGTTTTTT
15,-,TRBV30,TRBJ2-3,TRBD2,CAWSPGLAGGGTQYF,TGTGCCTGGAGCCCCGGACTAGCGGGAGGAGGTACGCAGTATTTT
15,-,TRBV25-1,TRBJ2-1,TRBD2,CASSGASGRGNEQFF,TGTGCCAGCAGTGGGGCTAGCGGGAGAGGGAATGAGCAGTTCTTC
12,-,TRBV11-2,TRBJ2-7,-,CASSHGPLEQYF,TGTGCCAGCAGTCATGGCCCGTTGGAGCAGTACTTC
16,-,TRBV20-1,TRBJ2-3,TRBD2,CSASDRAGGPPDTQYF,TGCAGTGCTAGTGATCGGGCGGGGGGACCTCCAGATACGCAGTATTTT